Following are 13 T cell receptor beta chains from one sample sequenced in a study of Tregs in tolerant kidney transplant recipients (dated by TCRdb to about 2019). The sample's time point label, in plain terms: 6 months after combined kidney and bone marrow transplant. The transplants used related donors with nonmyeloablative bone marrow transplantation, and mixed chimerism in the human trials was transient. Library method: the immunoSEQ multiplex PCR assay. TCRdb took this table from immuneACCESS and kept in-frame rearrangements with V and J called. Such tables lack part of the clones; where checked against another copy, unresolved V genes explain under half of the gap, and the rest is unexplained. In this sample's table one finds 25,000 or so clones. Together, the top ten hold over 4% of the sample. Sample: CD4+ T cells from blood (PBMCs), taken 6 months after the transplant. Receptors were obtained from a human patient who received a combined kidney and bone marrow transplant. After transplantation, some T cells may belong to the graft donor instead of the recipient.

Notes on this clone: The read terminates 3 residues ahead of where the CDR3 ends, so the germline J gene completes it. The chain joins TRBV7-2 to TRBJ2-1; D perhaps matches TRBD2 (6 bases). This CDR3 contains 13 residues. Germline-derived CDR1 and CDR2 are SGHTA and FQGNSA. The V gene lost 1 base and the J gene lost 8 bases, with 9 bases spanning the gap. CDR3 in amino acids: CASSLGGVDEQFF. Incomplete CDR3 DNA: TGTGCCAGCAGCTTAGGGGGGGTGGATGAG.

As concerns this clone: Sequencing ends 3 residues short of the CDR3 end; the germline J gene provides the rest. The chain joins TRBV12-3 or TRBV12-4 to TRBJ2-7; D remains ambiguous. V gave up 5 bases and J gave up 6 bases, with 14 bases separating them. CDR3 size: 13 residues. CDR3 sequence reads: CASSLRPPGEQYF. The part of the CDR3 DNA that was read is TGTGCCAGCAGTCTACGCCCTCCAGGCGAG.

Notes on this clone: The CDR3 end is not reached by the read, which stops 3 residues before it; the germline J gene fills it in. The chain is built from TRBV4-1 and TRBJ2-4, with 7 bases lining up with TRBD1. Trimming cost V 3 bases and J 4 bases; bases outside gene matches: 9. The CDR3 has 16 amino acids. Germline values: CDR1 MGHRA, CDR2 YSYEKL. The part of the CDR3 DNA that was read is TGCGCCAGCAGCCAGTCTTCCGGGACAGCAAAAAACATT. It translates to CASSQSSGTAKNI. The full CDR3 reads CASSQSSGTAKNIQYF.

Of note for this clone: The sequenced fragment ends 3 residues before the CDR3 boundary, so the rest is inferred from the germline J gene. The chain employs TRBV18 and TRBJ1-2; TRBD1 matches 7 bases. Per the germline V gene, CDR1 is KGHSH and CDR2 is LQKENI. V was clipped by 5 bases and J by 0 bases; unmatched bases: 6. The CDR3 length is 15 residues. CDR3 DNA, as far as it was read: TGTGCCAGCTCAGTGACAGGGAGTACTAACTATGGC. It yields the protein CASSVTGSTNYG. The CDR3, in full, reads CASSVTGSTNYGYTF.

About this clone itself: The read is 3 residues too short to cover the CDR3 end, so that end is filled in from the germline J gene. The chain employs TRBV30 and TRBJ2-5, with D possibly being TRBD1 (5 bases). Trimming took 0 bases from V and 4 from J, leaving 9 bases between them. This CDR3 is built from 13 residues. Germline V gene data show CDR1 as GTSNPN and CDR2 as SVGIG (reference sequence). The CDR3 sequence: CAWSVQGVETQYF. The CDR3 bases that were read are TGTGCCTGGAGTGTCCAAGGGGTAGAGACC. Looking up the rest from reference TRBV30 and TRBJ2-5 gives the full variable domain: SQTIHQWPATLVQPVGSPLSLECTVEGTSNPNLYWYRQAAGRGLQLLFYSVGIGQISSEVPQNLSASRPQDRQFILSSKKLLLSDSGFYLCAWSVQGVETQYFGPGTRLLVL.

As concerns this clone: The observed sequence ends 3 residues before the CDR3 terminus, with the missing tail filled in from the germline J gene. V gene TRBV20-1 combines with J gene TRBJ2-2, with TRBD2 identical over 8 bases. V lost 3 bases and J lost 1; bases outside the gene matches: 10. In germline, CDR1 is DFQATT, CDR2 SNEGSKA (reference sequence). The CDR3 has 17 residues. The chain's CDR3 is CSASPVLAARNTGELFF. The sequenced part of the CDR3 DNA is TGCAGTGCTAGCCCGGTACTAGCGGCGAGGAACACCGGGGAG.

In regard to this clone: The read ends 3 residues early relative to the CDR3; the germline J gene fills the gap. This chain connects TRBV5-1 to TRBJ2-5; unclear D gene. This CDR3 is built from 12 residues. V was pared by 0 bases and J by 5 bases, with 5 bases between. Germline CDR1 reads SGHRS; CDR2 reads YFSETQ. The part of the CDR3 DNA that was read is TGCGCCAGCAGCTTGGTAATGGAGACC. It codes for CASSLVMET. The CDR3 reads in full as CASSLVMETQYF.

On this clone itself: The sequenced fragment ends 3 residues before the CDR3 boundary, so the rest is inferred from the germline J gene. This rearrangement joins TRBV2 to TRBJ1-5; weak D call: TRBD1 (5 bases). V shed 7 bases and J shed 0 bases, with 13 bases lying between them. The CDR3 contains 15 residues. Germline CDR1 and CDR2: SNHLY and FYNNEI. This chain's CDR3 is CASIGDRNSNQPQHF. CDR3 DNA, as far as it was read: TGTGCCAGCATTGGAGACAGAAATAGCAATCAGCCC. The complete variable domain, with remaining parts taken from reference TRBV2 and TRBJ1-5, reads EPEVTQTPSHQVTQMGQEVILRCVPISNHLYFYWYRQILGQKVEFLVSFYNNEISEKSEIFDDQFSVERPDGSNFTLKIRSTKLEDSAMYFCASIGDRNSNQPQHFGDGTRLSIL.

A note on this clone: The read comes to an end 3 residues before the CDR3 does, leaving the germline J gene to fill in the end. The V and J genes are TRBV5-1 and TRBJ2-2, with 8 bases identical to TRBD1. There are 14 residues in the CDR3. J lost 5 bases, V lost 6 bases, and 6 bases had no gene match. Germline-derived CDR1 and CDR2 are SGHRS and YFSETQ. CDR3 bases read: TGCGCCAGCAAGGACAGGGTGGGGACCGGGGAG. Protein product: CASKDRVGTGE. The whole CDR3 region reads CASKDRVGTGELFF.

Points on this clone: The CDR3 end falls 3 residues outside the read, so it is completed with the germline J gene. The chain has TRBV7-2 and TRBJ1-6, with 8 bases lining up with TRBD1. From germline, CDR1 is SGHTA and CDR2 FQGNSA. The CDR3 is 15 amino acids. J lost 9 bases, V lost 2 bases, and 6 bases had no gene match. Partial CDR3 DNA: TGTGCCAGCAGCTTATCCGGGACAGGTACTTCACCC. Translated: CASSLSGTGTSP. The complete CDR3 sequence is CASSLSGTGTSPLHF.

Of note for this clone: The DNA ends 3 residues before the CDR3 does, and the rest of the CDR3 is filled in from the germline J gene. This rearrangement joins TRBV6-2 or TRBV6-3 to TRBJ1-3; D gene ambiguous. In germline, CDR1 is MNHEY, CDR2 SVGEGT. The CDR3 length is 14 residues. Between the trimmed V and J ends, which lost 6 bases and 0 bases, there was a span of 9 bases. CDR3 DNA (partial): TGTGCCAGCAGACGACACTTCTCTGGAAACACC. It yields the protein CASRRHFSGNT. The whole CDR3 sequence is CASRRHFSGNTIYF.

Turning to this clone: The read halts 3 residues ahead of the CDR3 end, with the missing end drawn from the germline J gene. This rearrangement joins TRBV18 to TRBJ1-5, with D possibly matching TRBD1 (5 bases). The V gene lost 3 bases and the J gene lost 4 bases, with 16 bases spanning the gap. The CDR3 sequence is 16 residues long. Germline V CDR1 and CDR2: KGHSH, LQKENI. Here the CDR3 reads CASSPLPPAGNQPQHF. The sequenced part of the CDR3 DNA is TGTGCCAGCTCACCCCTACCTCCGGCAGGGAATCAGCCC.

Details on this clone: The read stops 3 residues short of the end of the CDR3; the missing end is completed from the germline J gene. V usage is TRBV7-9 and J usage is TRBJ1-2; a possible D gene is TRBD1 (6 bases). Germline-derived CDR1 and CDR2 are SEHNR and FQNEAQ (reference sequence). V was shortened by 5 bases and J by 4 bases, with 17 bases between the two germline ends. CDR3 length: 15 amino acids. CDR3 DNA (partial): TGTGCCAGCAGCAAACGGACAGTACCGGGCTATGGC. Protein: CASSKRTVPGYG. The CDR3 reads in full as CASSKRTVPGYGYTF.